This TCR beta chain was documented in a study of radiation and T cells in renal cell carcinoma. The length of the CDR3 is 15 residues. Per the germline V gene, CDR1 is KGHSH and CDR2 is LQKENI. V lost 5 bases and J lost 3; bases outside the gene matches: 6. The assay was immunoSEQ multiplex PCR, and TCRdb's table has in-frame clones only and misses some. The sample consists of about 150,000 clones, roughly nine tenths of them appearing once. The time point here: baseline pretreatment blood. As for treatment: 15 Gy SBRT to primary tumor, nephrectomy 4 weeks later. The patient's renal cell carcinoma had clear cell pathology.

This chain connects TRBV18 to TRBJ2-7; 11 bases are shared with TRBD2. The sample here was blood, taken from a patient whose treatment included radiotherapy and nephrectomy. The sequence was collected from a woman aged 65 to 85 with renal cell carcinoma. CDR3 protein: CASSSTSGANYEQYF. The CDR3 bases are TGTGCCAGCTCATCGACTAGCGGGGCAAACTACGAGCAGTACTTC.